Following are 15 T cell receptor beta chains from one sample sequenced in a study of CD8+ T cells in alopecia areata. As to treatment: oral pan-JAK inhibitor, 5-10 mg twice daily. Sequencing used cDNA as its template, made by extracting RNA and reverse transcribing it. Produced via immunoSEQ multiplex PCR; TCRdb's table is partial and in-frame only. In the table there are approximately 170,000 clones, approximately 62% of which are singletons. The sample here was CD4+ T cells sorted from blood, taken at week 24, from a patient treated with tofacitinib. The receptor source for this set is a human donor with alopecia areata.

This clone turned up a few times. V usage is TRBV29-1 and J usage is TRBJ2-7; D perhaps matches TRBD2 (6 bases). CDR1 and CDR2 from the germline V gene are SQVTM and ANQGSEA. The CDR3 runs to 14 residues. The V gene lost 4 bases and the J gene lost 1 base, with 14 bases spanning the gap. The DNA for the CDR3 is TGCAGCGTTGGGGAGGACACGGTGTCCTACGAGCAGTACTTC. The encoded protein is CSVGEDTVSYEQYF.

This clone came up a few times. This sequence joins TRBV6-5 and TRBJ2-1, with 8 bases that match TRBD1. The ends lost 6 bases at V and 7 bases at J; junction bases unmatched: 8. This CDR3 comprises 14 residues. CDR1 is MNHEY, CDR2 SVGAGI, per germline. The CDR3 DNA is TGTGCCAGCAGGTACGGACGACAGGGGAATGAGCAGTTCTTC. Residues: CASRYGRQGNEQFF.

The CDR3 DNA reads TGCAGTGCCCAAACAGATACGCAGTATTTT. Its translation: CSAQTDTQYF. The V call is TRBV20-1, the J call TRBJ2-3; D gene unclear. The V and J ends lost 6 bases and 3 bases respectively, with 4 bases between them. This CDR3 has 10 residues. Germline V gene data show CDR1 as DFQATT and CDR2 as SNEGSKA (reference sequence).

This clone was observed a few times. The chain couples TRBV23-1 to TRBJ1-2; D is possibly TRBD1 (5 bases). TRBV23-1 has ORF status, its function being uncertain. V was shortened by 8 bases and J by 1 base, with 14 bases between the two germline ends. CDR3 length: 14 amino acids. The CDR3 reads CASARVVVNYGYTF. In DNA form, the CDR3 reads TGCGCCAGCGCCAGGGTCGTCGTTAACTATGGCTACACCTTC.

The V gene is TRBV14, the J gene TRBJ2-3; 7 bases agree with TRBD1. The CDR3 runs to 15 residues. The V segment lost 1 base and the J segment 6 bases; nucleotides outside the gene matches: 7. Germline loops: CDR1 SGHDN, CDR2 FVKESK. In DNA form, the CDR3 reads TGTGCCAGCAGCCAAGTAAGGGGGCGTGTCGATACGCAGTATTTT. Residues: CASSQVRGRVDTQYF.

V is TRBV7-2 and J is TRBJ1-2, with D perhaps TRBD1 (6 bases). Trimming pared 2 bases from V and 2 bases from J, leaving 9 bases between. The CDR3 contains 14 residues. CDR1 and CDR2 from the germline V gene are SGHTA and FQGNSA. CDR3 coding DNA: TGTGCCAGCAGCTTATCCGGACAGAACTATGGCTACACCTTC. Its protein is CASSLSGQNYGYTF.

This clone was seen only a few times. This chain uses TRBV4-1 with TRBJ2-3; D is ambiguous. The CDR3 extends over 13 amino acids. The germline CDR1 and CDR2 sequences are MGHRA and YSYEKL. Trimming pared 1 base from V and 5 bases from J, leaving 7 bases between. CDR3 protein: CASSQARQDTQYF. In DNA, the CDR3 is TGCGCCAGCAGCCAAGCAAGGCAAGATACGCAGTATTTT.

The chain combines TRBV18 with TRBJ1-2; D possibly corresponds to TRBD1 (5 bases). The length of the CDR3 is 13 residues. The V gene's germline CDR1 is KGHSH and CDR2 LQKENI. V was pared by 4 bases and J by 3 bases, with 9 bases between. The CDR3 loop reads CASSLRDDYGYTF. In nucleotides, the CDR3 is TGTGCCAGCTCACTACGGGACGACTATGGCTACACCTTC.

This rearrangement joins TRBV10-3 to TRBJ1-1; D not resolved. The CDR3 has 15 amino acids. Trimming stripped 2 bases from V and 0 bases from J, with 10 bases between. Germline V gives CDR1 ENHRY, CDR2 SYGVKD. The chain's CDR3 is CAISEGTTMNTEAFF. CDR3 sequence (DNA): TGTGCCATCAGTGAGGGCACCACCATGAACACTGAAGCTTTCTTT.

This chain links TRBV29-1 with TRBJ2-7; a weak D match, TRBD2 (6 bases). Germline CDR1 and CDR2: SQVTM and ANQGSEA. V was cut by 6 bases and J by 0 bases, with 12 bases left in between. CDR3 length: 13 amino acids. The CDR3 loop is CSVTGLNSYEQYF. In DNA, the CDR3 is TGCAGCGTGACTGGACTAAACTCCTACGAGCAGTACTTC.

This chain uses TRBV10-3 with TRBJ1-2; D unresolved. V was pared by 0 bases and J by 5 bases, with 7 bases between. The germline gives CDR1 ENHRY, CDR2 SYGVKD. The CDR3 loop spans 13 amino acids. The CDR3 spells CAISESGGYGYTF. The DNA of the CDR3 is TGTGCCATCAGTGAGTCTGGAGGATATGGCTACACCTTC.

The chain recombines TRBV29-1 with TRBJ2-2; TRBD2 aligns across 10 bases. The V segment lost 6 bases and the J segment 4 bases; nucleotides outside the gene matches: 11. The CDR3 is 16 residues long. Germline V lookup: CDR1 SQVTM, CDR2 ANQGSEA. CDR3: CSVKAERGGFTGELFF. Written as DNA, the CDR3 is TGCAGCGTCAAAGCGGAGCGGGGGGGCTTCACCGGGGAGCTGTTTTTT.

This clone was picked up a small number of times. In DNA form, the CDR3 reads TGTGCCAGTAGCGAATACCGGCTAGCGGACCACAAAAACATTCAGTACTTC. Translation: CASSEYRLADHKNIQYF. V is TRBV19 and J is TRBJ2-4, with 7 bases matching TRBD2. V was clipped by 6 bases and J by 3 bases; unmatched bases: 14. There are 17 residues in the CDR3. Germline CDR1 is LNHDA and CDR2 is SQIVND (reference sequence).

This rearrangement joins TRBV30 to TRBJ2-7; tentative D call: TRBD2 (5 bases). There are 15 residues in the CDR3. Germline loops: CDR1 GTSNPN, CDR2 SVGIG (reference sequence). Trimming shortened V by 1 base and J by 2 bases, and 15 bases separated the two germline ends. The CDR3 region has the DNA TGTGCCTGGAGTGCACTCGGTAGGACTGCCTACGAGCAGTACTTC. Translation: CAWSALGRTAYEQYF.

Only a few counts were recorded for this clone. The chain has TRBV19 and TRBJ2-3; D gene uncertain. Germline lookup yields CDR1 LNHDA and CDR2 SQIVND (reference sequence). The CDR3 extends over 11 amino acids. Trimming stripped 8 bases from V and 4 bases from J, with 7 bases between. The CDR3 coding sequence is TGTGCCAGTTCCCATGCAGATACGCAGTATTTT. Translating gives CASSHADTQYF.